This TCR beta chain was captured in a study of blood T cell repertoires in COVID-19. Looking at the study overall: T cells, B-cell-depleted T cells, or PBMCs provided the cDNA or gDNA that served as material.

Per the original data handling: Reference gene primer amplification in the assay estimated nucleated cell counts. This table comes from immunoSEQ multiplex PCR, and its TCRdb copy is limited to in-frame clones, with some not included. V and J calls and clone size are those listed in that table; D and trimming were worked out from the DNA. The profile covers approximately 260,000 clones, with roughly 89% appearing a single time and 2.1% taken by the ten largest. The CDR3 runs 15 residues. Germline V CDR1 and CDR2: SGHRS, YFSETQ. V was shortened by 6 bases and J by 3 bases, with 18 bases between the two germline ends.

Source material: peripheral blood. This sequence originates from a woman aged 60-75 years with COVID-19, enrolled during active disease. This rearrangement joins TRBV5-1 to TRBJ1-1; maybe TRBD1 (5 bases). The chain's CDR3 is CASTFGAGGDTEAFF. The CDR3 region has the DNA TGCGCCAGCACTTTCGGTGCGGGGGGGGACACTGAAGCTTTCTTT. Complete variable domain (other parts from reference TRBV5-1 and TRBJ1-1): KAGVTQTPRYLIKTRGQQVTLSCSPISGHRSVSWYQQTPGQGLQFLFEYFSETQRNKGNFPGRFSGRQFSNSRSEMNVSTLELGDSALYLCASTFGAGGDTEAFFGQGTRLTVV.